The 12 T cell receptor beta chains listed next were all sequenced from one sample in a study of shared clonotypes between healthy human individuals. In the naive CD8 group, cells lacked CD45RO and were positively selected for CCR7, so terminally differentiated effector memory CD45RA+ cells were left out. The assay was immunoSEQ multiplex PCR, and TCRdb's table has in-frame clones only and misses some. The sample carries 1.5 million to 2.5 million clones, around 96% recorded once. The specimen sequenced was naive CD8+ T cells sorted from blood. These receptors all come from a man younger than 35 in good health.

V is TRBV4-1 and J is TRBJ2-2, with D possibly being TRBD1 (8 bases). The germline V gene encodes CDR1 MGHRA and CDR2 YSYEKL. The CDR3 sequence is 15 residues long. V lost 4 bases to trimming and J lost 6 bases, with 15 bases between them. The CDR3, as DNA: TGCGCCAGCAGCCGAGATACAGGGGGGGCCGGGGAGCTGTTTTTT. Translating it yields CASSRDTGGAGELFF.

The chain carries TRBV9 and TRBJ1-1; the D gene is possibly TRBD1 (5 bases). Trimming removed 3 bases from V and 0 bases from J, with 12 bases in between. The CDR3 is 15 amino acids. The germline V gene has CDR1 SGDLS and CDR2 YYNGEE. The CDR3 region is CASSGGGDMNTEAFF. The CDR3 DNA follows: TGTGCCAGCAGCGGCGGAGGGGATATGAACACTGAAGCTTTCTTT.

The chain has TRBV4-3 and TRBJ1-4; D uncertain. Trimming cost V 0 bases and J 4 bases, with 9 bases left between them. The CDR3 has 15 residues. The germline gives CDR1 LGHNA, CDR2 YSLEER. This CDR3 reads CASSQEDRGNEKLFF. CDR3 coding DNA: TGCGCCAGCAGCCAAGAGGACCGGGGTAATGAAAAACTGTTTTTT.

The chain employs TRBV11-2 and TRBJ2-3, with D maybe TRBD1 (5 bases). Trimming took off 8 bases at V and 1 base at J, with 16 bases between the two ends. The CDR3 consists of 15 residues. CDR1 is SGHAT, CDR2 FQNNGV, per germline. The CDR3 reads CASLQVSPRTDTQYF. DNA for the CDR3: TGTGCCAGCTTACAGGTCTCTCCCCGCACAGATACGCAGTATTTT.

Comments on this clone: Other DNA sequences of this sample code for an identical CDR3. The CDR3 protein is CSVEDRSTDTQYF. DNA of the CDR3: TGCAGCGTTGAAGATAGGAGCACAGATACGCAGTATTTT. This chain uses TRBV29-1 with TRBJ2-3; D is undetermined. Germline CDR1 and CDR2: SQVTM and ANQGSEA. The CDR3 spans 13 residues. V lost 0 bases to trimming and J lost 0 bases, with 4 bases between them.

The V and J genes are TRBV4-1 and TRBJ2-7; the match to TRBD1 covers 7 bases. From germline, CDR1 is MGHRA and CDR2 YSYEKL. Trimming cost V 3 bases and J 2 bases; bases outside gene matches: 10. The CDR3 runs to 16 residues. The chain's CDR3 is CASSHKAGTETYEQYF. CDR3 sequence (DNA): TGCGCCAGCAGCCACAAGGCCGGGACAGAGACCTACGAGCAGTACTTC.

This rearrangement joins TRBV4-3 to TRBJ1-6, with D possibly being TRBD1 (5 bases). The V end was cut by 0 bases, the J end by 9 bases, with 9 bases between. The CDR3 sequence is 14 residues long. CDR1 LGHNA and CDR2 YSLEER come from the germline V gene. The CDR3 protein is CASSQDIGGSPLHF. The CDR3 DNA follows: TGCGCCAGCAGCCAAGATATTGGGGGTTCACCCCTCCACTTT.

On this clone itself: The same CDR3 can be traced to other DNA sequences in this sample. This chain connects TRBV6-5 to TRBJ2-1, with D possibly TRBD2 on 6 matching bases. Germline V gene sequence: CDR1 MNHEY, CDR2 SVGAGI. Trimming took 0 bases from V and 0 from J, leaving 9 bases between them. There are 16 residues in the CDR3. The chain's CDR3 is CASSYSGGSSYNEQFF. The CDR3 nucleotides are TGTGCCAGCAGTTACTCTGGGGGGTCCTCCTACAATGAGCAGTTCTTC.

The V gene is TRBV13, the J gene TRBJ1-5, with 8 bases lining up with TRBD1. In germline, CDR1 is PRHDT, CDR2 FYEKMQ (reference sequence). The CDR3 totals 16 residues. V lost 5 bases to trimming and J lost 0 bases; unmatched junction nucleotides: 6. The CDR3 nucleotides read TGTGCCAGCAGCATGAGGACAGGGAATAGCAATCAGCCCCAGCATTTT. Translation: CASSMRTGNSNQPQHF.

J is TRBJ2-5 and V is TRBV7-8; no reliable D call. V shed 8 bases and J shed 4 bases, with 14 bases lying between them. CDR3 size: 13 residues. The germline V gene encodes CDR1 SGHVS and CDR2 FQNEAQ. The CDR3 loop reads CASLKVPGETQYF. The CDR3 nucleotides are TGTGCCAGCTTAAAAGTTCCGGGAGAGACCCAGTACTTC.

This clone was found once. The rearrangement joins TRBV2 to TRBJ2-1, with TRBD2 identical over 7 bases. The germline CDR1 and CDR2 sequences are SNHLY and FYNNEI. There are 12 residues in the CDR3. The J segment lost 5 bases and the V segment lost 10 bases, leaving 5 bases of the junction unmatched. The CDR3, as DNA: TGTGCCACCTGCGGGGGTCACAATGAGCAGTTCTTC. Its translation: CATCGGHNEQFF.

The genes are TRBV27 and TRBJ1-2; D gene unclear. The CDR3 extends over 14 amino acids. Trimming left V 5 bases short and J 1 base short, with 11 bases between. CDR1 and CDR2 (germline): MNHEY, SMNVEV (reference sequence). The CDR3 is CASSGSGFNYGYTF. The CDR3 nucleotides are TGTGCCAGCAGTGGCTCCGGGTTTAACTATGGCTACACCTTC.